This T cell receptor beta chain was found in a study of blood T cells in healthy people across ages. V was trimmed by 1 base and J by 7 bases, leaving 17 bases between them. In germline, CDR1 is LGHNA, CDR2 YNFKEQ. The CDR3 runs 16 residues. Study conclusions and caveats: The unsorted PBMCs prevented any conclusive comparison of naive versus antigen-experienced cells. A roughly linear fall in TCR beta diversity per million T cells was seen with increasing age.

This clonotype was seen a few times. Its target is unknown. Next came a second PCR, run for about 6 to 12 cycles, which used a sample-barcoded 5' primer along with a J-beta primer mix. TCRdb re-called the 5' RACE reads through MiXCR, storing one row per CDR3 protein. The data show about 1.8 million distinct CDR3 sequences, around half seen once. The chain recombines TRBV4-2 with TRBJ2-1; tentatively, D is TRBD2 (6 bases). The source is a woman aged 40 to 50 in good health. What was sequenced was blood. CDR3: CASSQVSAGAGNEQFF. DNA of the CDR3: TGTGCCAGCAGCCAAGTCTCAGCGGGCGCTGGGAATGAGCAGTTCTTC.